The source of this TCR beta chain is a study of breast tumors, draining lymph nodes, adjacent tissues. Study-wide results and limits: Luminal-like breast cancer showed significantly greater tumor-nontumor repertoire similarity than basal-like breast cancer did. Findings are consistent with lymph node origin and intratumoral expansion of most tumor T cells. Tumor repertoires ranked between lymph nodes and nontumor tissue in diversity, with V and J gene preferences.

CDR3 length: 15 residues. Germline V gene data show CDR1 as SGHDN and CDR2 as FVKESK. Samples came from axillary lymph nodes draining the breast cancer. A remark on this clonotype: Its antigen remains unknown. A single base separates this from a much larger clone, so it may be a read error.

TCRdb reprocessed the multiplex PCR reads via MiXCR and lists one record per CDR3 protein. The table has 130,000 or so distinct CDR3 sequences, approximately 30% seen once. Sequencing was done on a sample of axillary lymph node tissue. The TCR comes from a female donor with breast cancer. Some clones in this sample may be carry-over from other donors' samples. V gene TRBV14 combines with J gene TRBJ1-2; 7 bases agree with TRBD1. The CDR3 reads CASSLFTGVNYGSTF. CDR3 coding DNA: TGTGCCAGCAGCCTTTTTACAGGGGTAAACTATGGCTCCACCTTC.